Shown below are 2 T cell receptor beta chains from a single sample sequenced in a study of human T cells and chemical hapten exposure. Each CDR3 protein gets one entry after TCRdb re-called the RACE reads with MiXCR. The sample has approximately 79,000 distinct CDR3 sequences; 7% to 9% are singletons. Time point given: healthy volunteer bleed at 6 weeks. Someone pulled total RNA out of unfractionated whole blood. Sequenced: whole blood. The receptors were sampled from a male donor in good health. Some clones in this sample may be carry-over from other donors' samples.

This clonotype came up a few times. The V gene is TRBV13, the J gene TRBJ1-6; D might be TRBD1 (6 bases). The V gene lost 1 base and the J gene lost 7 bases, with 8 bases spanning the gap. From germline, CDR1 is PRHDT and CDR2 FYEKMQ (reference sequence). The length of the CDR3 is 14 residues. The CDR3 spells CASSLEQGNSPLHF. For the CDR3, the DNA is TGTGCCAGCAGCTTAGAACAGGGAAATTCACCCCTCCACTTT.

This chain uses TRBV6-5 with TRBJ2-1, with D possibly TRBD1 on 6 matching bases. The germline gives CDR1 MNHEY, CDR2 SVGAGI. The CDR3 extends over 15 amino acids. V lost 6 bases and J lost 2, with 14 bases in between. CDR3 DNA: TGTGCCAGCAGACCAGGGGTCTACCCCTACAATGAGCAGTTCTTC. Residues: CASRPGVYPYNEQFF.